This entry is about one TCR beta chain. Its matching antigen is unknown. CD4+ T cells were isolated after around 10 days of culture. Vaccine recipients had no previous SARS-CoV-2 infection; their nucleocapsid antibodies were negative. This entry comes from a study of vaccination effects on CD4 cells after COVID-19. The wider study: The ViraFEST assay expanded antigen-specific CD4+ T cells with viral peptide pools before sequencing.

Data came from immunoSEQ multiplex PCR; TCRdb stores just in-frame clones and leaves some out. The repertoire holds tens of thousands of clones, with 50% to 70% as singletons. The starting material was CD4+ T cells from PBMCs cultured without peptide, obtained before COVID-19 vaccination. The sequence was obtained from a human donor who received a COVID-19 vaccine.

CDR3 nucleotides: TGTGCCAGCTCACCAGACAGGAATTCACCCCTCCACTTT. Its protein is CASSPDRNSPLHF. The gene calls are TRBV18 and TRBJ1-6, with a weak D call TRBD1 (6 bases). The V gene lost 2 bases and the J gene lost 7 bases, with 6 bases spanning the gap. The germline gives CDR1 KGHSH, CDR2 LQKENI. CDR3 length: 13 residues.